Below are 28 T cell receptor beta chains sequenced from a single sample in a study of blood T cell repertoires in COVID-19. The repertoire was sequenced with immunoSEQ multiplex PCR; TCRdb's copy has only in-frame clones and lacks some. The sample lists 260,000 or so clones, roughly 84% occurring once. Sequencing was performed on peripheral blood. The receptors derive from a human donor in a cohort sampled during active COVID-19.

Regarding this clone: This CDR3 is also generated by other DNA sequences in the sample. This chain connects TRBV18 to TRBJ2-3; weak D call: TRBD2 (6 bases). Germline CDR1 and CDR2: KGHSH and LQKENI. Deletions cut 3 bases from V and 2 bases from J, with 9 bases between. The CDR3 length is 14 residues. The CDR3: CASSPRDFTDTQYF. The CDR3 DNA sequence: TGTGCCAGCTCACCGAGGGACTTCACAGATACGCAGTATTTT.

This chain uses TRBV9 with TRBJ1-3, with D uncertain. CDR3 length: 16 residues. Trimming cost V 3 bases and J 1 base, with 14 bases left between them. The germline gives CDR1 SGDLS, CDR2 YYNGEE. CDR3 DNA sequence: TGTGCCAGCAGCGCCCAAGGAGGGAGATCTGGAAACACCATATATTTT. This sequence encodes CASSAQGGRSGNTIYF.

The gene calls are TRBV29-1 and TRBJ2-7; D not certain. The CDR3 is made up of 12 amino acids. V was cut by 1 base and J by 6 bases, with 10 bases left in between. Germline lookup yields CDR1 SQVTM and CDR2 ANQGSEA. The CDR3 sequence is CSVEVFSREQYF. The CDR3 bases are TGCAGCGTTGAAGTCTTTAGCCGCGAGCAGTACTTC.

The chain is built from TRBV2 and TRBJ2-7; D unresolved. Looked up from germline, CDR1 is SNHLY and CDR2 is FYNNEI. V was clipped by 6 bases and J by 3 bases, with 6 bases between them. This CDR3 comprises 11 residues. The CDR3 reads CASRSYYEQYF. CDR3 nucleotide sequence: TGTGCCAGCAGGTCTTACTACGAGCAGTACTTC.

The rearrangement joins TRBV5-1 to TRBJ2-2; no reliable D call. The CDR3 has 13 amino acids. The V gene lost 0 bases and the J gene lost 6 bases, with 6 bases spanning the gap. From germline, CDR1 is SGHRS and CDR2 YFSETQ. The CDR3 loop reads CASSLDLAGELFF. For the CDR3, the DNA is TGCGCCAGCAGCTTGGATCTAGCCGGGGAGCTGTTTTTT.

The chain joins TRBV11-2 to TRBJ2-1, with D tentatively TRBD2 (5 bases). CDR1 SGHAT and CDR2 FQNNGV come from the germline V gene. V was trimmed by 3 bases and J by 7 bases, leaving 13 bases between them. The length of the CDR3 is 14 residues. CDR3 sequence (DNA): TGTGCCAGCAGCTTCCCGGGGAGTATAAATGAGCAGTTCTTC. Its protein product is CASSFPGSINEQFF.

Note on this clone: This same CDR3 is encoded by further DNA sequences in the sample. J is TRBJ2-5 and V is TRBV6-5, with D perhaps matching TRBD1 (6 bases). The CDR3 is 13 residues long. Germline CDR1 MNHEY, CDR2 SVGAGI. V gave up 5 bases and J gave up 2 bases, with 9 bases separating them. CDR3 nucleotides: TGTGCCAGCAGTAGAGACAGGCAAGAGACCCAGTACTTC. It specifies CASSRDRQETQYF.

This clone was seen just once. The chain employs TRBV6-2 or TRBV6-3 and TRBJ1-6, with 8 bases that match TRBD1. Germline assignment: CDR1 MNHEY and CDR2 SVGEGT. The CDR3 has 17 residues. V lost 4 bases to trimming and J lost 7 bases; unmatched junction nucleotides: 12. The CDR3 region has the DNA TGTGCCAGCAGTTCTTTGTGGTTGGACAGGGCCAATTCACCCCTCCACTTT. As protein: CASSSLWLDRANSPLHF.

For the CDR3, the DNA is TGTGCCAGTAAGGACAGGGGTTCCTACGAGCAGTACTTC. Translating gives CASKDRGSYEQYF. The chain joins TRBV19 to TRBJ2-7; 9 nucleotides line up with TRBD1. J lost 1 base, V lost 7 bases, and 2 bases had no gene match. The CDR3 contains 13 residues. Per germline, CDR1 LNHDA and CDR2 SQIVND (reference sequence).

The gene calls are TRBV19 and TRBJ1-2; D is uncertain. The CDR3 spans 17 residues. Per germline, CDR1 LNHDA and CDR2 SQIVND (reference sequence). V was trimmed by 7 bases and J by 2 bases, leaving 23 bases between them. The CDR3 DNA reads as TGTGCCAGTAAACTAGGCCATCTCCTCCAACGAAACTATGGCTACACCTTC. Its translation: CASKLGHLLQRNYGYTF.

The V call is TRBV19, the J call TRBJ1-2; 8 bases match TRBD1. Germline CDR1 and CDR2: LNHDA and SQIVND (reference sequence). J lost 2 bases, V lost 5 bases, and 10 bases had no gene match. The CDR3 spans 16 residues. The CDR3 sequence: CASSHRGASLNYGYTF. In nucleotides, the CDR3 is TGTGCCAGTAGTCACAGGGGGGCCTCTTTAAACTATGGCTACACCTTC.

This chain connects TRBV28 to TRBJ1-1; D call uncertain. Germline CDR1 reads MDHEN; CDR2 reads SYDVKM. This CDR3 is built from 15 residues. V lost 3 bases, J lost 1 base, and 12 bases lay in between. CDR3 in DNA: TGTGCCAGCAGTTTTGTCGGTTCCGGGAACACTGAAGCTTTCTTT. Translation: CASSFVGSGNTEAFF.

This clone was picked up a small number of times. This chain joins TRBV5-1 and TRBJ2-7; 7 bases match TRBD2. Germline V gene sequence: CDR1 SGHRS, CDR2 YFSETQ. This CDR3 comprises 14 residues. The junction had 5 bases not matched to a gene; V was cut back by 4 bases and J by 1 base. CDR3 sequence reads: CASSPTGGSYEQYF. CDR3 in DNA: TGCGCCAGCAGCCCCACGGGGGGATCCTACGAGCAGTACTTC.

The chain has TRBV12-3 or TRBV12-4 and TRBJ1-1; D ambiguous. The V end was cut by 5 bases, the J end by 1 base, with 8 bases between. CDR3 length equals 13 residues. CDR3 residues: CASSLEGNTEAFF. The CDR3 DNA follows: TGTGCCAGCAGTCTGGAGGGGAACACTGAAGCTTTCTTT.

V is TRBV5-4 and J is TRBJ2-1; 10 bases fit TRBD2. CDR1 SGHNT and CDR2 YYREEE come from the germline V gene (reference sequence). J was trimmed by 3 bases and V by 1 base; bases with no gene match: 4. This CDR3 has 16 residues. The CDR3 DNA is TGTGCCAGCAGCTTGTTTAGCGGGGGGTTCTACAATGAGCAGTTCTTC. Protein sequence: CASSLFSGGFYNEQFF.

The chain couples TRBV4-2 to TRBJ2-1, with TRBD2 as a possible D gene (5 bases). V lost 4 bases and J 6 bases, leaving 13 bases between the germline ends. The CDR3 covers 14 residues. Germline CDR1 and CDR2: LGHNA and YNFKEQ. The CDR3 sequence is CASSPFPDSNEQFF. CDR3 sequence (DNA): TGTGCCAGCAGCCCTTTCCCGGACTCCAATGAGCAGTTCTTC.

J is TRBJ2-1 and V is TRBV24-1; 8 bases match TRBD2. With V trimmed by 5 bases and J by 7 bases, 9 bases remained unmatched. CDR1 KGHDR and CDR2 SFDVKD come from the germline V gene. The CDR3 loop spans 15 amino acids. CDR3 nucleotide sequence: TGTGCCACCAGTGTTGCGCGGGGGGTATTTAATGAGCAGTTCTTC. Its translation: CATSVARGVFNEQFF.

This chain uses TRBV5-1 with TRBJ1-3; TRBD1 agrees at 7 bases. The CDR3 is 15 amino acids. Germline CDR1 and CDR2: SGHRS and YFSETQ. V trimming: 7 bases; J trimming: 0 bases; junction bases outside the gene matches: 7. The CDR3 DNA follows: TGCGCCAGCGCTGGGGACAGCTACTCTGGAAACACCATATATTTT. Protein: CASAGDSYSGNTIYF. The full variable domain, with the rest looked up from reference TRBV5-1 and TRBJ1-3, is KAGVTQTPRYLIKTRGQQVTLSCSPISGHRSVSWYQQTPGQGLQFLFEYFSETQRNKGNFPGRFSGRQFSNSRSEMNVSTLELGDSALYLCASAGDSYSGNTIYFGEGSWLTVV.

The chain employs TRBV7-2 and TRBJ2-5; TRBD2 matches 7 bases. CDR1 SGHTA and CDR2 FQGNSA come from the germline V gene. The CDR3 sequence is 16 residues long. V was clipped by 0 bases and J by 2 bases; unmatched bases: 6. DNA for the CDR3: TGTGCCAGCAGCTTAGCGGGGGGGGGAACACAAGAGACCCAGTACTTC. As protein: CASSLAGGGTQETQYF.

The table lists this clone with a count of one. The rearrangement joins TRBV29-1 to TRBJ2-7, with 7 nucleotides matching TRBD1. J was trimmed by 2 bases and V by 5 bases; bases with no gene match: 6. Germline CDR1 SQVTM, CDR2 ANQGSEA. The CDR3 extends over 13 amino acids. The CDR3 reads CSVQDRLTYEQYF. The CDR3 region has the DNA TGCAGCGTTCAGGACAGGTTAACCTACGAGCAGTACTTC.

The chain has TRBV2 and TRBJ2-1; D is possibly TRBD2 (5 bases). CDR3 length: 12 amino acids. Trimming cost V 9 bases and J 7 bases, with 13 bases left between them. Germline V gives CDR1 SNHLY, CDR2 FYNNEI. Here the CDR3 DNA reads TGTGCCAGTGAGGGCCTAAAAAATGAGCAGTTCTTC. It specifies CASEGLKNEQFF.

A remark on this clone: At the DNA level, this CDR3 is encoded by other sequences in the same sample as well. J is TRBJ1-2 and V is TRBV10-2; tentative D call: TRBD1 (6 bases). CDR3 size: 13 residues. V was trimmed by 9 bases and J by 3 bases, leaving 14 bases between them. The germline CDR1 and CDR2 sequences are WSHSY and SAAADI. CDR3 region: CASTPTGDYGYTF. In nucleotides, the CDR3 is TGCGCCAGTACACCGACAGGAGACTATGGCTACACCTTC.

The CDR3 DNA sequence: TGTGCCAGCAGCCTTAGCGGGGGGGCCCAAGAGACCCAGTACTTC. Translated: CASSLSGGAQETQYF. The chain joins TRBV11-2 to TRBJ2-5; 11 positions match TRBD2. Germline V gene data show CDR1 as SGHAT and CDR2 as FQNNGV. Germline trimming cut 5 bases from V and 1 base from J; bases unmatched to any gene: 3. The CDR3 is made up of 15 amino acids.

This clone was recorded a few times. The DNA for the CDR3 is TGTGCCAGCAGTCCCCAGGGGGACATGGAGCCCCAGCATTTT. This encodes CASSPQGDMEPQHF. The chain recombines TRBV6-4 with TRBJ1-5; 7 bases match TRBD1. The CDR3 has 14 residues. CDR1 and CDR2 (germline): MRHNA, SNTAGT. Trimming removed 5 bases from V and 8 bases from J; junction bases left unmatched: 9.

The rearrangement joins TRBV18 to TRBJ2-7; D perhaps matches TRBD2 (6 bases). The V gene's germline CDR1 is KGHSH and CDR2 LQKENI. The CDR3 contains 14 residues. V gave up 3 bases and J gave up 0 bases, with 9 bases separating them. CDR3: CASSPAGSSYEQYF. CDR3 coding DNA: TGTGCCAGCTCACCGGCGGGGAGCTCCTACGAGCAGTACTTC.

This clone showed up many times. This rearrangement joins TRBV19 to TRBJ1-1; D unresolved. There are 10 residues in the CDR3. Germline V gene data show CDR1 as LNHDA and CDR2 as SQIVND (reference sequence). The V end was cut by 6 bases, the J end by 11 bases, with 10 bases between. CDR3 coding DNA: TGTGCCAGTAGGTATTATAATGCTTTCTTT. Protein sequence: CASRYYNAFF. The complete variable domain, with remaining parts taken from reference TRBV19 and TRBJ1-1, reads DGGITQSPKYLFRKEGQNVTLSCEQNLNHDAMYWYRQDPGQGLRLIYYSQIVNDFQKGDIAEGYSVSREKKESFPLTVTSAQKNPTAFYLCASRYYNAFFGQGTRLTVV.

This chain uses TRBV13 with TRBJ1-4; tentatively, D is TRBD1 (5 bases). The CDR3 extends over 12 amino acids. The V gene lost 3 bases and the J gene lost 14 bases, with 13 bases spanning the gap. Germline-derived CDR1 and CDR2 are PRHDT and FYEKMQ (reference sequence). Here the CDR3 DNA reads TGTGCCAGCAGCTTCCAGGCCCGGGGGCTGTTTTTT. Its translation is CASSFQARGLFF. Full variable domain (outside the CDR3, taken from reference TRBV13 and TRBJ1-4): AAGVIQSPRHLIKEKRETATLKCYPIPRHDTVYWYQQGPGQDPQFLISFYEKMQSDKGSIPDRFSAQQFSDYHSELNMSSLELGDSALYFCASSFQARGLFFGSGTQLSVL.

This clone was recorded at least ten times. This chain links TRBV19 with TRBJ2-6, with a possible D match to TRBD2 (7 bases). The V and J ends lost 6 bases and 4 bases respectively, with 16 bases between them. Germline CDR1 is LNHDA and CDR2 is SQIVND (reference sequence). CDR3 length: 16 amino acids. The CDR3 loop is CASSPAGARGANVLTF. The DNA of the CDR3 is TGTGCCAGTAGCCCCGCGGGGGCGCGCGGGGCCAACGTCCTGACTTTC.